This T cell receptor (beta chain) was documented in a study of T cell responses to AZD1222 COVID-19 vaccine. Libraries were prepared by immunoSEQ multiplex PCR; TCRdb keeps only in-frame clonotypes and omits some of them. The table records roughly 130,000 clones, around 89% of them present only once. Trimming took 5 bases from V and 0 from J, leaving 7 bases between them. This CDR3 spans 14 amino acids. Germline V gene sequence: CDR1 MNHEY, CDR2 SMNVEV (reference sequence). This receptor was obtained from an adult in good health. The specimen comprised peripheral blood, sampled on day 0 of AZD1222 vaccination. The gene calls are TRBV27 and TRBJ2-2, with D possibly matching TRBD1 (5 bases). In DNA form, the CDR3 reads TGTGCCAGCAGTAGGGGCGCGAACACCGGGGAGCTGTTTTTT. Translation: CASSRGANTGELFF.